The clone carrying this TCR beta chain was recorded a few times. Its specificity is unknown. These data come from a study of vaccination and CD4 T cells after COVID-19. For the study at large: Two mRNA vaccine doses were given, either BNT162b2 or mRNA-1273.

Germline V gives CDR1 DFQATT, CDR2 SNEGSKA (reference sequence). CDR3 length: 15 amino acids. V was pared by 0 bases and J by 4 bases, with 13 bases between. Notes on the study in general: Recorded median SARS-CoV-2-reactive clonotype numbers increased from about 20 to 38 without reaching significance.

Regarding treatment: approximately nine-day PBMC culture with coronavirus spike peptide pools or control peptides (ViraFEST assay). Expansion of antigen-specific T cells with peptide pools by ViraFEST preceded sequencing of TCRs. Oncomine TCR Beta short-read sequencing was applied to DNA from cultured CD4+ T cells. TCRdb ran MiXCR on the PCR reads and lists one entry per CDR3 protein. The sample includes about 20,000 distinct CDR3 sequences, approximately 53% of them seen just once. The TCR originated in a human donor who had recovered from COVID-19. The rearrangement joins TRBV20-1 to TRBJ1-5; no clear D gene. Material: CD4+ T cells from blood, cultured in vitro. CDR3 sequence reads: CSARDSGRMNQPQHF. As DNA, the CDR3 is TGCAGTGCTAGAGATAGCGGCCGGATGAATCAGCCCCAGCATTTT.